This TCR beta chain was sequenced during a study of spatial heterogeneity in lung cancer. Whole-study findings and limits: Alpha and beta chain coverage of tumor T cells was estimated at about 7.6% and 13%, respectively. Counts that tracked tumor mutation counts were those of expanded intratumoral alpha and beta TCRs.

Time point specified: sample taken at primary tumor resection. The roughly 79 donors had untreated early-stage non-small cell lung cancer. No cells were sorted before sequencing. The whole RNA sequenced was extracted from tumor, nontumor lung or frozen PBMC. This clonotype is medium-sized (0.01 to 0.1%). The antigen remains unidentified. Every molecule of TCR cDNA had its own unique molecular identifier. Using its own MiXCR run on the 5' RACE reads, TCRdb lists one record per CDR3 protein. The table includes thousands of distinct CDR3 sequences, over 8.5% detected once. The germline gives CDR1 DFQATT, CDR2 SNEGSKA (reference sequence). The V end lost 0 bases, the J end lost 2 bases, and 15 bases lay between the germline ends. CDR3 length: 16 amino acids.

The TCR sequence derives from a male donor with early-stage non-small cell lung cancer. The input for sequencing was lung tumor tissue, taken at surgery. This rearrangement joins TRBV20-1 to TRBJ2-3; D call uncertain. CDR3 residues: CSARDLIDSYTDTQYF. The CDR3 DNA reads TGCAGTGCTAGAGATCTGATAGACTCCTACACAGATACGCAGTATTTT.